The present TCR beta chain was sequenced within a study of blood T cell repertoires in COVID-19. Study-level information: PBMCs, B-cell-depleted T cells, or T cells provided the cDNA or gDNA that made up the material.

Methods used by the authors: By means of reference gene primer amplification, nucleated cell counts were estimated. Clones were sequenced by immunoSEQ multiplex PCR, and TCRdb holds only the in-frame ones, with some missing. D and trimming were read from the DNA, whereas the V and J calls and clone size are those reported in that table. The sample lists 20,000 to 25,000 clones, around 90% seen once, with 15% to 20% in the top ten. This clone was observed once. Germline CDR1 reads LGHNA; CDR2 reads YSLEER. The CDR3 loop spans 15 amino acids. V dropped 0 bases and J dropped 6 bases, with 13 bases sitting between them.

The sequencing input was peripheral blood. This TCR came from a human donor in a cohort sampled during active COVID-19. The chain recombines TRBV4-3 with TRBJ2-3; D is perhaps TRBD1 (5 bases). CDR3 nucleotide sequence: TGCGCCAGCAGCCAAGATCAAAATTGGGGCGATACGCAGTATTTT. Amino acids: CASSQDQNWGDTQYF.